What follows is one T cell receptor (beta chain) and its context. Its target is unknown. How the authors handled the data: There were a median of roughly 100,000 TCRs per sample, with a range from roughly 23,224 to 750,000. TCRdb independently ran MiXCR on the RACE reads; one entry per CDR3 protein. The V and J calls follow TCRdb's processing rather than the paper's. The data hold 75,000 to 100,000 distinct CDR3 sequences, with over 8% observed a single time. This entry belongs to a study of human T cells and chemical hapten exposure. General study findings and limits: TCRs exceeding a frequency of 1 in 1000 stayed unchanged under DPC sensitization.

Looked up from germline, CDR1 is SQVTM and CDR2 is ANQGSEA. The CDR3 is 13 residues long. Trimming removed 4 bases from V and 7 bases from J; junction bases left unmatched: 8. Noted time point: healthy volunteer bleed at 2 weeks. Blood, whole and unfractionated, served as the source for total RNA extraction. This TCR was recovered from a female donor in good health. Some clones in this sample may be carry-over from other donors' samples. The V call is TRBV29-1, the J call TRBJ1-2, with TRBD1 matching 8 bases. The source material was whole blood. The CDR3 DNA reads TGCAGCGTTGTCCCAGGGGGCCTAAGTGGCTACACCTTC. Protein product: CSVVPGGLSGYTF.